These 14 T cell receptor beta chains came from one sample sequenced in a study of T cells after yellow fever vaccination. Each CDR3 protein is one row after TCRdb ran MiXCR on the 5' RACE reads. This sample has tens of thousands of distinct CDR3 sequences; about 7% occur once, and the top ten carry 30% to 45%. This specimen was CD8+ T cells sorted from PBMCs, taken more than 35 days after the first yellow fever vaccination. The receptors were sampled from a man aged 18-30 years who received the YFV17D yellow fever vaccine.

This clonotype has at least ten counts. The J gene is TRBJ1-4, the V gene TRBV4-1; D gene ambiguous. V shed 1 base and J shed 13 bases, with 10 bases lying between them. The CDR3 is 12 amino acids. Germline CDR1 MGHRA, CDR2 YSYEKL. This CDR3 reads CASSQASPRLFF. The CDR3 DNA follows: TGCGCCAGCAGCCAAGCCTCGCCCCGACTGTTTTTT.

This clonotype was counted ten times or more. The chain has TRBV12-3 or TRBV12-4 and TRBJ2-3, with D uncertain. The CDR3 length is 14 residues. Trimming removed 5 bases at V and 5 bases at J, with 14 bases between. Written as DNA, the CDR3 is TGTGCCAGCAGTCACCGCCCGACGAAAGATACGCAGTATTTT. Translation: CASSHRPTKDTQYF.

J is TRBJ1-1 and V is TRBV25-1; no clear D. The CDR3 is 16 amino acids. Trimming cost V 5 bases and J 0 bases, with 16 bases left between them. Germline CDR1 is MGHDK and CDR2 is SYGVNS. The CDR3 reads CASSSPPEAMNTEAFF. The CDR3 DNA is TGTGCCAGCAGTTCACCCCCCGAGGCTATGAACACTGAAGCTTTCTTT.

Many counts were recorded for this clonotype. The chain links TRBV5-1 to TRBJ1-1; TRBD1 is a possible D gene (5 bases). The CDR3 has 13 residues. Germline CDR1 reads SGHRS; CDR2 reads YFSETQ. Trimming cost V 1 base and J 4 bases, with 8 bases left between them. The CDR3 region is CASSLIGATEAFF. CDR3 sequence (DNA): TGCGCCAGCAGCTTGATCGGGGCCACTGAAGCTTTCTTT.

This clonotype was detected only a few times. The CDR3 region has the DNA TGTGCCAGCAGACATCCCAACTCGAATATTGAAGCTTTCTTT. This encodes CASRHPNSNIEAFF. The chain couples TRBV27 to TRBJ1-1; no reliable D call. Trimming took off 6 bases at V and 7 bases at J, with 18 bases between the two ends. CDR1 is MNHEY, CDR2 SMNVEV, per germline (reference sequence). The CDR3 has 14 residues.

The gene calls are TRBV18 and TRBJ2-7; D is unresolved. Per germline, CDR1 KGHSH and CDR2 LQKENI. V lost 6 bases to trimming and J lost 1 base, with 16 bases between them. This CDR3 is 15 amino acids long. The CDR3 DNA is TGTGCCAGCTCCGACCCCTTACAGAAATCCTACGAGCAGTACTTC. It is translated as CASSDPLQKSYEQYF.

This clonotype occurred many times. The chain carries TRBV6-5 and TRBJ2-6; 7 nucleotides line up with TRBD2. In germline, CDR1 is MNHEY, CDR2 SVGAGI. The junction had 5 bases not matched to a gene; V was cut back by 6 bases and J by 0 bases. This CDR3 contains 16 residues. As DNA, the CDR3 is TGTGCCAGCAGCCCCTCGGGGGGCTCTGGGGCCAACGTCCTGACTTTC. Its translation: CASSPSGGSGANVLTF.

This clonotype has at least ten counts. J is TRBJ2-2 and V is TRBV6-4; D is uncertain. Germline V gene data show CDR1 as MRHNA and CDR2 as SNTAGT. CDR3 length: 13 amino acids. Between the trimmed V and J ends, which lost 0 bases and 5 bases, there was a span of 4 bases. This CDR3 is CASSDSTTGELFF. CDR3 sequence (DNA): TGTGCCAGCAGTGACTCGACTACCGGGGAGCTGTTTTTT.

Comments on this clonotype: A much larger clonotype is one base distant, so this may be a read error. The chain couples TRBV7-9 to TRBJ2-1; no definite D call. CDR3 length: 13 amino acids. Trimming shortened V by 5 bases and J by 7 bases, and 12 bases separated the two germline ends. CDR1 and CDR2 (germline): SEHNR, FQNEAQ (reference sequence). The DNA for the CDR3 is TGTGCCAGCAGCGCGCAGGCGAATAATGAGCAGTTCTTC. It codes for CASSAQANNEQFF.

This clonotype showed up many times. J is TRBJ2-7 and V is TRBV21-1; TRBD1 reflects the table's D call only, with no check against the DNA. TRBV21-1 is a recognized pseudogene. This CDR3 is 16 amino acids long. The CDR3 DNA reads TGTGCCAGCAGCGGGGGACACCGGGGAAGCTCCTACGAGCAGTACGTC. Translated, it gives CASSGGHRGSSYEQYV.

This clonotype was recorded at least ten times. The chain employs TRBV29-1 and TRBJ1-4; 8 bases map to TRBD1. After removal of 1 base from V and 10 bases from J, the junction contained 11 bases not matched to a gene. Germline CDR1 reads SQVTM; CDR2 reads ANQGSEA. This CDR3 has 15 residues. The CDR3 DNA reads as TGCAGCGTTGAAGGTGTAGGACAGGGAAGCGGAAAACTGTTTTTT. Translating it yields CSVEGVGQGSGKLFF.

This clonotype was seen many times. This rearrangement joins TRBV4-3 to TRBJ2-6, with a possible D match to TRBD2 (5 bases). This CDR3 region has 16 residues. Germline CDR1 and CDR2: LGHNA and YSLEER. Trimming shortened V by 0 bases and J by 0 bases, and 6 bases separated the two germline ends. The CDR3 protein is CASSQEGSSGANVLTF. CDR3 sequence (DNA): TGCGCCAGCAGCCAAGAAGGGAGCTCTGGGGCCAACGTCCTGACTTTC.

The genes are TRBV5-1 and TRBJ2-7; 9 positions match TRBD1. The CDR3 has 14 amino acids. Germline loops: CDR1 SGHRS, CDR2 YFSETQ. With V trimmed by 7 bases and J by 2 bases, 7 bases remained unmatched. The CDR3 spells CASGPGDRAYEQYF. CDR3 coding DNA: TGCGCCAGCGGACCAGGGGACAGGGCCTACGAGCAGTACTTC.

This sequence joins TRBV12-3 or TRBV12-4 and TRBJ2-5; a possible D gene is TRBD2 (5 bases). V was trimmed by 2 bases and J by 5 bases, leaving 12 bases between them. The CDR3 covers 14 residues. CDR3 coding DNA: TGTGCCAGCAGTTTAAACGACGGCGGGGAGACCCAGTACTTC. Its protein product is CASSLNDGGETQYF.